This T cell receptor beta chain stems from a study of human T cells and chemical hapten exposure. General study results and limits: Among TCRs, those above 1 in 1000 frequency were unaffected by DPC sensitization.

Stated time point: patch test 2, 6 weeks after DPC sensitization. Treatment described: therapeutic diphenylcyclopropenone sensitization with weekly scalp DPC. The table lists this clonotype with many counts. Its antigen is not identified. The V end lost 3 bases, the J end lost 5 bases, and 15 bases lay between the germline ends. The germline CDR1 and CDR2 sequences are MGHRA and YSYEKL. The CDR3 covers 15 residues. Individual cDNA molecules each carried unique molecular identifiers attached by the library. TCRdb reanalysed the RACE reads using MiXCR and keeps one entry per CDR3 protein. Counted here are 100,000 or so distinct CDR3 sequences, about 9.3% occurring once; the ten biggest clones make up approximately 1.9%.

The sample consisted of whole blood, taken in connection with sensitization to the hapten diphenylcyclopropenone (DPC). The chain is built from TRBV4-1 and TRBJ2-3; either TRBD1 or TRBD2 may fit D (5 bases each). The receptor was derived from a woman aged 35 to 49 with alopecia areata. Some clones in this sample may be carry-over from other donors' samples. CDR3 amino acids: CASSQGRDTGDTQYF. In nucleotides, the CDR3 is TGCGCCAGCAGCCAGGGACGAGACACAGGAGATACGCAGTATTTT.